This T cell receptor (beta chain) was documented in a study of response to subunit inactivated influenza vaccine. Germline V gene sequence: CDR1 SGHRS, CDR2 YFSETQ. V dropped 7 bases and J dropped 0 bases, with 11 bases sitting between them. The CDR3 has 14 residues. TCRdb reanalysed the RT-PCR reads using MiXCR and keeps one entry per CDR3 protein. The sample consists of 500,000 to 600,000 distinct CDR3 sequences, around 11% of them appearing once. The data also belong to a second study, concerning T cells expressing NK-cell markers. That source reports: 5'RACE template switching with UMIs generated TCR beta cDNA. The contribution of dominant NKG2C+ clonotypes to CD8+ T cells in roughly 6 donors was roughly 1.0-7.0%. Several donors showed these clonotypes also leading the CD3+CD56-NKG2C+ fraction.

This clonotype was obtained from a man aged 45 to 65 who received an inactivated influenza vaccine. The source material was PBMCs from blood, sampled on the day of vaccination. The rearrangement uses TRBV5-1 and TRBJ2-1, with a tentative D call TRBD1 (6 bases). The CDR3 region is CASGRQDSYNEQFF. The DNA for the CDR3 is TGCGCCAGCGGCAGACAGGACTCCTACAATGAGCAGTTCTTC.